This TCR beta chain was found in a study of CD8+CD57+ T cells in acquired aplastic anemia. Genomic DNA templated the TCR beta VDJ and CDR3 profiling. One entry per CDR3 protein, called by TCRdb with MiXCR from the reads. The data show some 200,000 distinct CDR3 sequences, 30% to 40% seen once. This clonotype turned up a few times. CDR3 length equals 13 residues. Trimming removed 3 bases from V and 4 bases from J, with 9 bases in between. Germline CDR1 reads DFQATT; CDR2 reads SNEGSKA (reference sequence). Sequencing was carried out using sorted CD4+, CD8+, or CD8+CD57+ T cells (not recorded which) from PBMCs. This TCR derives from a human donor in good health, serving as a control. This sequence joins TRBV20-1 and TRBJ2-2; no reliable D call. In DNA, the CDR3 is TGCAGTGCTAGGAGGACGGTCACCGGGGAGCTGTTTTTT. Its protein is CSARRTVTGELFF.